This TCR beta chain originates from a study of neurological immune-mediated disorders. Study-wide points: Multiple sclerosis, the disease with the least TCR clonal expansion, fell below healthy controls, whereas HTLV-1-associated myelopathy showed the most. The multiple sclerosis repertoire cluster was not associated with any clinical or MRI feature, with the authors stating that larger cohorts are needed.

Synthesis of cDNA was accomplished via 5'RACE employing 10-nucleotide random UMIs. Over 170 million TCR-beta sequences, together covering 15-18 subjects, were produced by every individual sequencing run that was carried out. TCRdb processed the 5' RACE reads anew with MiXCR; each CDR3 protein has one entry. The profile shows tens of thousands of distinct CDR3 sequences, roughly 4.4% of them singletons. This clonotype was detected many times. Its cognate antigen is unknown. The CDR3 covers 13 residues. CDR1 and CDR2 from the germline V gene are DFQATT and SNEGSKA (reference sequence). Trimming shortened V by 5 bases and J by 3 bases, and 11 bases separated the two germline ends.

Material: PBMCs. The sequence was obtained from a man aged 45-65 years with multiple sclerosis. The chain employs TRBV20-1 and TRBJ2-4; possible D gene TRBD1, 6 bases. The CDR3 is CSAYRAYKNIQYF. CDR3 DNA sequence: TGCAGTGCTTACAGGGCTTACAAAAACATTCAGTACTTC.